This TCR beta chain was identified in a study of cytomegalovirus exposure and HLA in healthy donors. Both 60 Vbeta primers and 13 Jbeta primers went into the PCR. Profiled with immunoSEQ multiplex PCR; TCRdb holds only in-frame clones, not every one. There are over 70,000 clones in the sample; about two thirds occur only once, and approximately 7.6% lies in the top ten. The CDR3 is made up of 17 amino acids. Germline V gene data show CDR1 as MNHEY and CDR2 as SMNVEV (reference sequence). The V end was cut by 4 bases, the J end by 3 bases, with 18 bases between. The sample consisted of PBMCs. V gene TRBV27 combines with J gene TRBJ2-2; possibly TRBD1 for D (5 bases). The receptor's source is a man in his forties in good health and CMV-seropositive. Written as DNA, the CDR3 is TGTGCCAGCAGTTCTATCTCAACGAAGACAGACACCGGGGAGCTGTTTTTT. Amino acids: CASSSISTKTDTGELFF.